Listed here are 3 T cell receptor beta chains from one sample, sequenced in a study of radiotherapy plus CTLA-4 blockade in lung cancer (dated by TCRdb to 2016 to 2019). Library generation was performed with the immunoSEQ multiplex PCR assay. TCRdb mirrors the immuneACCESS table, restricted to in-frame sequences. Some clones are absent from its copies; in checked studies, under half trace to an unresolved V gene, and the reason for the others is unknown. Within this sample are about 77,000 clones, with roughly 70% of them counted one time only. The top ten clonotypes cover 9.9% of the sample. This sample comprised peripheral blood, obtained from a patient treated with radiotherapy plus ipilimumab. The receptors here all came from a human donor with non-small cell lung cancer whose response to radiotherapy plus ipilimumab could not be evaluated.

This rearrangement joins TRBV19 to TRBJ2-7; a possible D gene is TRBD2 (7 bases). Per germline, CDR1 LNHDA and CDR2 SQIVND (reference sequence). V dropped 5 bases and J dropped 2 bases, with 16 bases sitting between them. The CDR3 is 15 amino acids. CDR3 nucleotide sequence: TGTGCCAGTAGTCGCCCTGGGGGGGGCACCTACGAGCAGTACTTC. Translation: CASSRPGGGTYEQYF.

This clone has just a few counts. The chain employs TRBV19 and TRBJ1-3; 11 bases align to TRBD1. This CDR3 has 17 residues. Germline CDR1 and CDR2: LNHDA and SQIVND (reference sequence). J lost 4 bases, V lost 3 bases, and 8 bases had no gene match. CDR3 nucleotide sequence: TGTGCCAGTAGTATCTACGGACAGGGGGCGAACGGAAACACCATATATTTT. This translates into CASSIYGQGANGNTIYF.

The chain employs TRBV5-1 and TRBJ2-3; 8 bases are a match to TRBD2. Germline CDR1 SGHRS, CDR2 YFSETQ. Germline trimming cut 0 bases from V and 6 bases from J; bases unmatched to any gene: 12. The CDR3 has 17 residues. As DNA, the CDR3 is TGCGCCAGCAGCTTGGTTTCCGCGGGAGGAGGGGCGGATACGCAGTATTTT. It specifies CASSLVSAGGGADTQYF.